These 12 T cell receptor beta chains were all obtained from the same sample, sequenced in a study of OX40 agonist ivuxolimab in advanced cancers. Method: immunoSEQ multiplex PCR; TCRdb's copy keeps in-frame clones and lacks some. Of approximately 82,000 clones in the sample, approximately 87% were seen once. The source material was CD4+ or CD8+ T cells sorted from blood, sampled in a trial of the OX40 agonist ivuxolimab. Receptor source: an adult with an advanced solid tumor such as melanoma, head and neck, liver or kidney cancer.

V gene TRBV28 combines with J gene TRBJ2-5; D possibly corresponds to TRBD2 (5 bases). The CDR3 totals 12 residues. V shed 8 bases and J shed 5 bases, with 12 bases lying between them. Germline V gene sequence: CDR1 MDHEN, CDR2 SYDVKM. The CDR3 nucleotides read TGTGCCAGCGGAGGAGTCCAGGAGACCCAGTACTTC. It codes for CASGGVQETQYF.

V gene TRBV6-5 combines with J gene TRBJ1-1; 9 bases fit TRBD1. V was clipped by 6 bases and J by 1 base; unmatched bases: 3. The CDR3 extends over 14 amino acids. The germline V gene encodes CDR1 MNHEY and CDR2 SVGAGI. The CDR3 sequence: CASSRDRENTEAFF. DNA of the CDR3: TGTGCCAGCAGCCGGGACAGGGAGAACACTGAAGCTTTCTTT.

The gene calls are TRBV19 and TRBJ2-7; TRBD1 matches 9 bases. The J segment lost 6 bases and the V segment lost 1 base, leaving 4 bases of the junction unmatched. Germline CDR1 LNHDA, CDR2 SQIVND (reference sequence). This CDR3 has 14 amino acids. The CDR3 loop reads CASSIGDRVSEQYF. The CDR3 region has the DNA TGTGCCAGTAGTATAGGGGACAGGGTATCCGAGCAGTACTTC.

The chain combines TRBV29-1 with TRBJ1-2, with TRBD1 as a possible D gene (6 bases). The length of the CDR3 is 13 residues. Germline values: CDR1 SQVTM, CDR2 ANQGSEA. V lost 1 base, J lost 7 bases, and 13 bases lay in between. The CDR3 sequence: CSVEAQQGGGYTF. CDR3 bases: TGCAGCGTTGAAGCGCAACAGGGAGGTGGCTACACCTTC. Full variable domain (remainder filled in from reference TRBV29-1 and TRBJ1-2): SAVISQKPSRDICQRGTSLTIQCQVDSQVTMMFWYRQQPGQSLTLIATANQGSEATYESGFVIDKFPISRPNLTFSTLTVSNMSPEDSSIYLCSVEAQQGGGYTFGSGTRLTVV.

This chain joins TRBV9 and TRBJ2-3; 10 nucleotides line up with TRBD2. This CDR3 is built from 17 residues. CDR1 and CDR2 from the germline V gene are SGDLS and YYNGEE. J was trimmed by 1 base and V by 4 bases; bases with no gene match: 9. The CDR3 DNA follows: TGTGCCAGCAGCTTCAGGGGTCTAGCGGGGGGCACAGATACGCAGTATTTT. Its protein is CASSFRGLAGGTDTQYF. Full variable domain (outside the CDR3, taken from reference TRBV9 and TRBJ2-3): DSGVTQTPKHLITATGQRVTLRCSPRSGDLSVYWYQQSLDQGLQFLIQYYNGEERAKGNILERFSAQQFPDLHSELNLSSLELGDSALYFCASSFRGLAGGTDTQYFGPGTRLTVL.

V is TRBV18 and J is TRBJ1-3; D gene unclear. The germline V gene encodes CDR1 KGHSH and CDR2 LQKENI. Trimming stripped 6 bases from V and 0 bases from J, with 12 bases between. The CDR3 loop spans 15 amino acids. The chain's CDR3 is CASSPGRTSGNTIYF. CDR3 coding DNA: TGTGCCAGCTCCCCTGGACGGACCTCTGGAAACACCATATATTTT.

This chain joins TRBV18 and TRBJ1-5; D is unclear. V lost 1 base and J 1 base, leaving 11 bases between the germline ends. Germline V CDR1 and CDR2: KGHSH, LQKENI. CDR3 length: 16 amino acids. DNA for the CDR3: TGTGCCAGCTCACCACGTTCGGGTCTAAGCAATCAGCCCCAGCATTTT. It translates to CASSPRSGLSNQPQHF.

V gene TRBV27 combines with J gene TRBJ1-5, with a weak D call TRBD1 (6 bases). The V gene lost 2 bases and the J gene lost 0 bases, with 11 bases spanning the gap. The CDR3 spans 16 residues. Germline assignment: CDR1 MNHEY and CDR2 SMNVEV (reference sequence). The CDR3 is CASSLTAGDSNQPQHF. The CDR3 coding sequence is TGTGCCAGCAGTTTAACGGCAGGGGATAGCAATCAGCCCCAGCATTTT.

The chain combines TRBV19 with TRBJ2-5; 8 bases agree with TRBD2. This CDR3 has 15 amino acids. Germline V gene lookup returns CDR1 LNHDA and CDR2 SQIVND (reference sequence). V dropped 5 bases and J dropped 2; count of bases not matched to a gene: 7. The CDR3 reads CASSPRGGRQETQYF. CDR3 DNA: TGTGCCAGTAGTCCCCGGGGGGGCCGACAAGAGACCCAGTACTTC.

The rearrangement links TRBV6-5 to TRBJ1-5; weak D call: TRBD1 (5 bases). The CDR3 is 14 residues long. Between the trimmed V and J ends, which lost 0 bases and 5 bases, there was a span of 8 bases. The V gene's germline CDR1 is MNHEY and CDR2 SVGAGI. This CDR3 is CASSYSRVDQPQHF. CDR3 coding DNA: TGTGCCAGCAGTTACTCCAGGGTTGATCAGCCCCAGCATTTT.

The V call is TRBV21-1, the J call TRBJ2-5; the DNA was not compared with TRBD1, the D call given in the table. TRBV21-1 is an annotated pseudogene. This CDR3 has 17 residues. The CDR3 coding sequence is TGTGCCAGCAGCAAAGGGGACCACAGGGATACAGGAGGGACCCAGTACTTC. Encoded protein: CASSKGDHRDTGGTQYF.

The V gene is TRBV7-8, the J gene TRBJ1-2; 7 positions agree with TRBD1. J lost 4 bases, V lost 5 bases, and 10 bases had no gene match. Per the germline V gene, CDR1 is SGHVS and CDR2 is FQNEAQ. CDR3 length: 15 residues. The CDR3 DNA sequence: TGTGCCAGCAGCACTCGAGACAGGGCGGCCTATGGCTACACCTTC. Amino acid sequence: CASSTRDRAAYGYTF.